This T cell receptor (beta chain) was retrieved from a study of blood T cell repertoires in COVID-19 (dated by TCRdb to the early 2020s). Turning to the overall study: The collaborator samples originated in the United States, Italy and Spain and spanned the acute and convalescent phases of COVID-19. The prospective study material was composed of cDNA or gDNA derived from T cells, B-cell-depleted T cells, or PBMCs. Subjects who had been exposed to COVID-19, were actively infected with it, or had recovered from it provided the deeply sampled blood TCRbeta repertoires that made up the dataset. The repertoires were released in a freely available public database intended as a resource for research on the immune response to SARS-CoV-2. Samples were obtained from the ongoing ImmuneRACE study (first 160 participants) and from 1,254 subjects provided by 6 global collaborators. A de-identified subject ID, COVID-19 status, age in years and sex were almost always included in the sample metadata. Where HLA class I and class II types were available, the types were taken from metadata supplied by the sample provider, not from assay-based typing.

What the research found in general, with its limitations: Clinical and demographic metadata were provided uncurated, with the amount varying by source and participant.

A few counts support this clone. Its target antigen remains unknown. No much larger clone is present one base from it, and per-base qualities are unavailable. The cysteine opens and the phenylalanine closes a CDR3 of 15 amino acids. The retained sequence is limited to the CDR3, 45 bases, with the frame set at the first base. The germline V gene supplies CDR1 SGHRS and CDR2 YFSETQ. V is cut back by 4 bases and J by 6 bases, with 8 bases in the junction unmatched. TCRbeta CDR3 regions were amplified from genomic DNA using the immunoSEQ Assay, a bias-controlled multiplex PCR. In the authors' own workflow: The number of nucleated cells in each sample was estimated from the amplification of reference gene primers within the assay. To quantify the absolute abundance of each unique TCRbeta CDR3 rearrangement, sequence reads were collapsed and filtered. For each sample, productive Simpson clonality was calculated as the square root of Simpson's diversity index across productive rearrangements. Imported from immuneACCESS, the table was reduced by TCRdb to in-frame sequences with V and J called. These copies leave out some clones; in studies compared against another copy, an unresolved V gene accounts for under half, and the cause of the remainder is not known. That table is the source of V, J and clone size, and D and trimming were worked out from the DNA. This sample is represented by approximately 160,000 clones; around 81% of them were singletons. 9.5% to 11% of the sample comes from the top ten.

Whole blood was collected in K2EDTA tubes by collaborating institutions according to the institutions' own protocols. For TCRbeta analysis, collaborators shipped samples in one of three forms: frozen whole blood, isolated PBMCs, or DNA extracted from either of those sample types. This clonotype was obtained from a man aged 55-75 years with active or convalescent COVID-19. The chain is made from TRBV5-1 and TRBJ1-4; a stretch of 8 junction bases matches TRBD1. The specimen was peripheral blood. The DNA sequence is given as TGCGCCAGCAGCATCGGACAGGGTAGTGATGAAAAACTGTTTTTT. Its amino acids are CASSIGQGSDEKLFF. The full variable domain, with segments outside the CDR3 supplied by the reference TRBV5-1 and TRBJ1-4 proteins, appears as KAGVTQTPRYLIKTRGQQVTLSCSPISGHRSVSWYQQTPGQGLQFLFEYFSETQRNKGNFPGRFSGRQFSNSRSEMNVSTLELGDSALYLCASSIGQGSDEKLFFGSGTQLSVL.